A selection of T cell receptor beta chains follows, all from one sample in a study of blood T cells in healthy people across ages. MiXCR, applied by TCRdb to the 5' RACE reads, yields one record per CDR3 protein. The sample holds about 1.4 million distinct CDR3 sequences, approximately 63% seen once. The specimen sequenced was blood. The origin of the receptors is a man aged 18 to 30 in good health. CDR3s include the opening cysteine and the closing phenylalanine or tryptophan. A D gene is named only where the DNA matches it firmly. Not every row has a clone size; where given, it reads once, few, many or a size class.

16 | TRBJ1-5 | NA | TRBV4-1 | NA | TGCGCCAGCAGCCAAAAAATGGGACGGGACAATCAGCCCCAGCATTTT | CASSQKMGRDNQPQHF
16 | TRBJ2-7 | TRBD1 | TRBV20-1 | few | TGCAGTGCTTACGCCGCCCTGACAGGGGGCGAGTACGAGCAGTACTTC | CSAYAALTGGEYEQYF
15 | TRBJ2-7 | TRBD2 | TRBV27 | few | TGTGCCAGCCGGGTGGCGGGGGGCAGCTCCTACGAGCAGTACTTC | CASRVAGGSSYEQYF
14 | TRBJ2-7 | NA | TRBV27 | many | TGTGCCAGCAGTTTTACACGAAGCTCCTACGAGCAGTACTTC | CASSFTRSSYEQYF
17 | TRBJ1-1 | NA | TRBV21-1 | few | TGTGCCAGCAGCAAAGGATGGCAGGGGGCCCTAAACACTGAAGCTTTCTTT | CASSKGWQGALNTEAFF
11 | TRBJ2-7 | NA | TRBV20-1 | NA | TGCAGTGCTGGCCTTCCCAGCGAGCAGTACTTC | CSAGLPSEQYF
14 | TRBJ1-4 | NA | TRBV12-3/TRBV12-4 | few | TGTGCCAGCAGTTTTGGAGGGGGAGGTGAAAAACTGTTTTTT | CASSFGGGGEKLFF
12 | TRBJ1-1 | TRBD1 | TRBV20-1 | NA | TGCAGTGCTAGCAGGCAGGGGGCTGAAGCTTTCTTT | CSASRQGAEAFF
16 | TRBJ2-5 | NA | TRBV7-9 | NA | TGTGCCAGCAGCTTAATCTACCGGGAATCGCACGAGACCCAGTACTTC | CASSLIYRESHETQYF
14 | TRBJ2-7 | TRBD2 | TRBV5-1 | few | TGCGCCAGCAGCTTGACTAGCGGGATACGCGAGCAGTACTTC | CASSLTSGIREQYF
15 | TRBJ1-5 | TRBD1 | TRBV4-3 | NA | TGCGCCAGCAGCCAATCGGGACAGTCCAATCAGCCCCAGCATTTT | CASSQSGQSNQPQHF
15 | TRBJ2-1 | TRBD2 | TRBV2 | NA | TGTGCCAGCACCCAAGGACTAGCGGTGTACAATGAGCAGTTCTTC | CASTQGLAVYNEQFF
16 | TRBJ2-3 | TRBD1 | TRBV7-2 | NA | TGTGCCAGCAGCTCAAGGACAGGCCTTCGCAGGGATACGCAGTATTTT | CASSSRTGLRRDTQYF
15 | TRBJ2-1 | TRBD2 | TRBV15 | few | TGTGCCACCAGCAGAGATCGGACTAGCTACAATGAGCAGTTCTTC | CATSRDRTSYNEQFF
16 | TRBJ1-5 | TRBD1 | TRBV4-1 | few | TGCGCCAGCAGCCAAGAGGGACAGGGTGAAGATCAGCCCCAGCATTTT | CASSQEGQGEDQPQHF
17 | TRBJ2-3 | NA | TRBV7-2 | NA | TGTGCCAGCAGCTTTGTCCCCTCGACGACAGGCACAGATACGCAGTATTTT | CASSFVPSTTGTDTQYF